This T cell receptor (beta chain) comes out of a study of blood T cell repertoires in COVID-19. CDR3 length: 13 amino acids. CDR1 SGHTA and CDR2 FQGTGA come from the germline V gene. V lost 1 base and J 7 bases, leaving 8 bases between the germline ends. The table came from immunoSEQ multiplex PCR; TCRdb's copy has only in-frame clones and leaves some out. This sample has 250,000 to 300,000 clones, with around nine tenths found just once. This clonotype originated in a young man with active or convalescent COVID-19. Specimen: peripheral blood. The chain has TRBV7-3 and TRBJ2-1; D gene unclear. The CDR3, as DNA: TGTGCCAGCAGCTTAAACCGCGGTAATGAGCAGTTCTTC. Its translation: CASSLNRGNEQFF.